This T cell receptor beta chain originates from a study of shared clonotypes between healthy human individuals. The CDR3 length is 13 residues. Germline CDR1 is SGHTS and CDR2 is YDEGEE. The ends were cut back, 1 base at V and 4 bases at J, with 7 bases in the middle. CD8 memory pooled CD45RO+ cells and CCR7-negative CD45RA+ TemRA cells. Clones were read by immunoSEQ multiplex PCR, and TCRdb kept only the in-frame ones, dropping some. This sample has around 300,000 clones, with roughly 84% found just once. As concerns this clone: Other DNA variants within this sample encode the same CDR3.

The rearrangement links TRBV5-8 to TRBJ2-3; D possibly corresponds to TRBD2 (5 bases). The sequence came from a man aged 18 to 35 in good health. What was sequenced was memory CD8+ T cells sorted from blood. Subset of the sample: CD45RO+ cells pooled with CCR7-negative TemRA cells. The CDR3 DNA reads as TGTGCCAGCAGCTTGTCCGGGGCAGATACGCAGTATTTT. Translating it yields CASSLSGADTQYF.